This TCR beta chain was observed in a study of post-analysis software for immune sequencing data. On the study more broadly: The disease courses spanned relapsing-remitting, secondary progressive and progressive-relapsing forms of multiple sclerosis.

As regards this clonotype: Antigen: not known.

Notes on the study in general: Controls had significantly higher normalized Chao1 diversity than multiple sclerosis patients. Included in a set of about five TRBV segments more frequent in patients than controls were TRBV5-6, TRBV5-1 and TRBV20-1.

The library was made from cDNA and included unique molecular identifiers. T cells numbering 1 to 10 million yielded 450,000 to 500,000 cDNA molecules. From the PCR reads, TCRdb called clonotypes with MiXCR, one entry per CDR3 protein. The table records hundreds of thousands of distinct CDR3 sequences, 25% to 30% of them present only once. The CDR3 extends over 14 amino acids. The germline V gene encodes CDR1 MNHEY and CDR2 SMNVEV (reference sequence). Trimming cost V 6 bases and J 4 bases; bases outside gene matches: 5. Input material: blood. The chain links TRBV27 to TRBJ1-2; 10 bases are shared with TRBD1. This receptor was obtained from a girl between 10 and 17 years old with multiple sclerosis. CDR3 sequence reads: CASRTGGSGYGYTF. The CDR3 bases are TGTGCCAGCAGGACAGGGGGCTCAGGCTATGGCTACACCTTC.